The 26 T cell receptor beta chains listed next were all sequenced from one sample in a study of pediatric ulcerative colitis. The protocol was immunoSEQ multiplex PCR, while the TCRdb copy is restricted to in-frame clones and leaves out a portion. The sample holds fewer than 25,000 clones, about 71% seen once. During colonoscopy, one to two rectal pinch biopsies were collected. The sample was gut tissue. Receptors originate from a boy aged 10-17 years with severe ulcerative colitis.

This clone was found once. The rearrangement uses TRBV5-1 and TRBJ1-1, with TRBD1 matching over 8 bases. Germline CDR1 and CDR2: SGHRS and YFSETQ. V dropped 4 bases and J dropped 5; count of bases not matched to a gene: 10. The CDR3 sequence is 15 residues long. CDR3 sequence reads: CASSAIQGGLTEAFF. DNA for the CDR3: TGCGCCAGCAGCGCCATACAGGGGGGCCTAACTGAAGCTTTCTTT.

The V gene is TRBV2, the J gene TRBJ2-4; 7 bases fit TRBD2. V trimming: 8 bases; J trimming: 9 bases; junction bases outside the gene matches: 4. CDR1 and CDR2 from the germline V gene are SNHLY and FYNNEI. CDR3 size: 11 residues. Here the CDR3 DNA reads TGTGCCAGCGGGGAGGGGAGCATTCAGTACTTC. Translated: CASGEGSIQYF.

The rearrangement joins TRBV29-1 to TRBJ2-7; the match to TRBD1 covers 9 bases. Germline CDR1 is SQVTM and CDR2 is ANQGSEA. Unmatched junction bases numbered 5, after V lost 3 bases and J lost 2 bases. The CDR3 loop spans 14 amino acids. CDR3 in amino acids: CSVERGQGTYEQYF. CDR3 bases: TGCAGCGTTGAGAGGGGACAGGGAACCTACGAGCAGTACTTC.

In DNA, the CDR3 is TGTGCCAGCAGCCCAGGGACTAGCAGCACAGATACGCAGTATTTT. The encoded protein is CASSPGTSSTDTQYF. The chain recombines TRBV9 with TRBJ2-3, with TRBD2 matching 9 bases. Germline V gene sequence: CDR1 SGDLS, CDR2 YYNGEE. This CDR3 is built from 15 residues. J lost 0 bases, V lost 4 bases, and 3 bases had no gene match.

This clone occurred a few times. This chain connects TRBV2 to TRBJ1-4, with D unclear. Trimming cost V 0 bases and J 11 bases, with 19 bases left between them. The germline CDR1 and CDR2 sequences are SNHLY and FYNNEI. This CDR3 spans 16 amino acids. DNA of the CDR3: TGTGCCAGCAGTGAAGCGCTGGGCAGCTCCCTGAGGAAACTGTTTTTT. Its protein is CASSEALGSSLRKLFF.

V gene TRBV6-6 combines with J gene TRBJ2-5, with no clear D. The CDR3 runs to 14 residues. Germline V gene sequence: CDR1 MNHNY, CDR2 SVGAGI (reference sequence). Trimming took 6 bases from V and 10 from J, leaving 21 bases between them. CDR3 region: CASSDHSPNGVQYF. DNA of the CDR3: TGTGCCAGCAGCGACCACAGCCCCAATGGGGTCCAGTACTTC.

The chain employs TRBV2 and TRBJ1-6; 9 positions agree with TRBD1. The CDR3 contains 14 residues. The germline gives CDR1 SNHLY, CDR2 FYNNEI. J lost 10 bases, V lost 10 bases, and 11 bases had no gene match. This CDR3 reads CATAETGGISPLHF. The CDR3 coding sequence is TGTGCCACGGCCGAGACAGGGGGAATCTCACCCCTCCACTTT.

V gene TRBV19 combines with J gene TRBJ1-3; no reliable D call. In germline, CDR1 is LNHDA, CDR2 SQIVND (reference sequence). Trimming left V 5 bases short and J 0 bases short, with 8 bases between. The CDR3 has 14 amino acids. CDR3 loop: CASSLGHSGNTIYF. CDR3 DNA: TGTGCCAGTAGTTTGGGCCACTCTGGAAACACCATATATTTT.

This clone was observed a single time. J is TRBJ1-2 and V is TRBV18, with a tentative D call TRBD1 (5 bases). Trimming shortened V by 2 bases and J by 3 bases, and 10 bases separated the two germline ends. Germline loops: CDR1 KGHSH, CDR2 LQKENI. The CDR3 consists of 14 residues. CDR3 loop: CASSPGAPDYGYTF. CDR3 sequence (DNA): TGTGCCAGCTCACCAGGGGCTCCAGACTATGGCTACACCTTC.

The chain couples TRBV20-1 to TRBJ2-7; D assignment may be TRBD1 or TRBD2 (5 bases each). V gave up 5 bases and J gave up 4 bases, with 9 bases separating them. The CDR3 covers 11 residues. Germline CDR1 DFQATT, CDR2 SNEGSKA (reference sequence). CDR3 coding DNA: TGCAGTGCTGGGACCGGATACGAGCAGTACTTC. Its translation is CSAGTGYEQYF.

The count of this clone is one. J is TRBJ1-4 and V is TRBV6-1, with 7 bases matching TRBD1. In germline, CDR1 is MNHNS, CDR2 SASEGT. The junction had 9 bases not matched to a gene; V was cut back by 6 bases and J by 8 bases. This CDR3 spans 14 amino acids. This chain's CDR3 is CASRRTGDSEKLFF. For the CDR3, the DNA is TGTGCCAGCAGGAGAACAGGGGACAGCGAAAAACTGTTTTTT.

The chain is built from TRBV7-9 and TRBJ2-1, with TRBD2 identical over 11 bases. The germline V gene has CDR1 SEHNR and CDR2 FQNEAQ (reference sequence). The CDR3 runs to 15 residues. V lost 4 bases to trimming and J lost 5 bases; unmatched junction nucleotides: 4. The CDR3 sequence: CASSYYSGGDNEQFF. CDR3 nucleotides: TGTGCCAGCAGCTACTATAGCGGGGGGGACAATGAGCAGTTCTTC.

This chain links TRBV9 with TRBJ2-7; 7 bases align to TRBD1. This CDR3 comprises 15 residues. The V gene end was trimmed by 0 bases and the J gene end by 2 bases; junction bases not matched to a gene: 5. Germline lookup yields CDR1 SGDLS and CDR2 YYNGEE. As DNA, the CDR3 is TGTGCCAGCAGCGTAGTGGCAGGGGGTCCCTACGAGCAGTACTTC. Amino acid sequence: CASSVVAGGPYEQYF.

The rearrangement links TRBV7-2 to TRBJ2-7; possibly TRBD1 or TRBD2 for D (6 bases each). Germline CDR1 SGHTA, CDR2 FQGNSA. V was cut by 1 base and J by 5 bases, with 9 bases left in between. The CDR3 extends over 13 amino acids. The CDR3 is CASSLVGGDEQYF. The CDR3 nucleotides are TGTGCCAGCAGCTTAGTGGGGGGCGACGAGCAGTACTTC.

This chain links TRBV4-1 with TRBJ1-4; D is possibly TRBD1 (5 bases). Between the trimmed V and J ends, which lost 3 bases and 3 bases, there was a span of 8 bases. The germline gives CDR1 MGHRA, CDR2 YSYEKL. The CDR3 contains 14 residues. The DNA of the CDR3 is TGCGCCAGCAGCCAGGGGGTAGCTAATGAAAAACTGTTTTTT. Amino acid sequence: CASSQGVANEKLFF.

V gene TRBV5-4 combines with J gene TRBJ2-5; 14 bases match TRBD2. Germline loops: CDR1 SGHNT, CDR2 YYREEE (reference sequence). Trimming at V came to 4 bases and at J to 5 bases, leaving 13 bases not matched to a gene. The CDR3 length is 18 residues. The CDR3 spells CASSPGLAGELAVETQYF. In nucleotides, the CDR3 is TGTGCCAGCAGCCCGGGACTAGCGGGGGAACTAGCGGTCGAGACCCAGTACTTC.

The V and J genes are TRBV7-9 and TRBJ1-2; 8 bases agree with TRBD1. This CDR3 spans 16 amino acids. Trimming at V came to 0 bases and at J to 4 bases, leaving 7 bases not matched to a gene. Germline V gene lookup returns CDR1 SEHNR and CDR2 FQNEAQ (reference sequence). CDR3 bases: TGTGCCAGCAGCTTAGCGACAGGGGCTTTTTCCTATGGCTACACCTTC. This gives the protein CASSLATGAFSYGYTF.

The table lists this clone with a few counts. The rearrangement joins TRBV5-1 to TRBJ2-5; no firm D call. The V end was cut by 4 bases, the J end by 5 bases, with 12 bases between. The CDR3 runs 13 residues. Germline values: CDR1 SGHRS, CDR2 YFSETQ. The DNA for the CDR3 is TGCGCCAGCAGCCCCTCGGTCGGTGAGACCCAGTACTTC. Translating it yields CASSPSVGETQYF.

The CDR3 sequence is CASSFRSSTDTQYF. For the CDR3, the DNA is TGTGCCAGCAGCTTCCGGAGTAGCACAGATACGCAGTATTTT. The chain couples TRBV11-1 to TRBJ2-3, with D hard to call. Germline V gene data show CDR1 as SGHAT and CDR2 as FQDESV (reference sequence). Trimming shortened V by 3 bases and J by 0 bases, and 7 bases separated the two germline ends. The CDR3 contains 14 residues.

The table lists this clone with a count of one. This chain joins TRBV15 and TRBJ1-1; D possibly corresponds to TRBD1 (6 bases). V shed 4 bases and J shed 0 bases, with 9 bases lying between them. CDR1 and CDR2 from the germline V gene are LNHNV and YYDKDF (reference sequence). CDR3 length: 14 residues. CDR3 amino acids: CATSIWGLNTEAFF. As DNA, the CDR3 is TGTGCCACCAGCATTTGGGGGCTGAACACTGAAGCTTTCTTT.

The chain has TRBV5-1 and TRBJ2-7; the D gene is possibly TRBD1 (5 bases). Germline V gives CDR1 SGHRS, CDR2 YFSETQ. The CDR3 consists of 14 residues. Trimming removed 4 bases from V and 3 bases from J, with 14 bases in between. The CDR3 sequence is CASSLQGTLYEQYF. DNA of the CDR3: TGCGCCAGCAGCCTCCAGGGCACCCTCTACGAGCAGTACTTC.

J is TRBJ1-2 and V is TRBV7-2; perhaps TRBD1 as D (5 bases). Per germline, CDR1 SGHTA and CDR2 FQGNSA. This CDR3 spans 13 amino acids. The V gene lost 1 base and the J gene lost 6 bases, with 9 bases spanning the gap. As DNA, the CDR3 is TGTGCCAGCAGCTTAGGGGTGGGGGATGGCTACACCTTC. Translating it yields CASSLGVGDGYTF.

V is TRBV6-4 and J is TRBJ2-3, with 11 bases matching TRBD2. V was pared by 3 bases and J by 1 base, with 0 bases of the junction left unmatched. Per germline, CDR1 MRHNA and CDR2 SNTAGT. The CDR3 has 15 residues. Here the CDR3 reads CASSETSGGTDTQYF. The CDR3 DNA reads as TGTGCCAGCAGTGAGACTAGCGGGGGCACAGATACGCAGTATTTT.

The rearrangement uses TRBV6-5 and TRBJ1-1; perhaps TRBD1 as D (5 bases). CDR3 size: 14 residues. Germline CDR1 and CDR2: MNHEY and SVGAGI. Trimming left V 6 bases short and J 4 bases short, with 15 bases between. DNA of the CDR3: TGTGCCAGCAGGGACACGCTTTTTGGCACTGAAGCTTTCTTT. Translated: CASRDTLFGTEAFF.

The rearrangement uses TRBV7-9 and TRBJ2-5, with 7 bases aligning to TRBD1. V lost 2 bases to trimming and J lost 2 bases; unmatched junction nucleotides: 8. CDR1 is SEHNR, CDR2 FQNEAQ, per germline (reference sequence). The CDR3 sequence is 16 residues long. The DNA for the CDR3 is TGTGCCAGCAGCTTATATGGGACAGTCTTGCAAGAGACCCAGTACTTC. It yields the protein CASSLYGTVLQETQYF.

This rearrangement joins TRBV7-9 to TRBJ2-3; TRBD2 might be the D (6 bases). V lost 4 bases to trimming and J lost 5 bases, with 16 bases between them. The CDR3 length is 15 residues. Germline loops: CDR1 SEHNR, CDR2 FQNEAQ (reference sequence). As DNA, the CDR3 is TGTGCCAGCAGCTCCGGGAGCCTGGGGAAAGATACGCAGTATTTT. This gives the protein CASSSGSLGKDTQYF.